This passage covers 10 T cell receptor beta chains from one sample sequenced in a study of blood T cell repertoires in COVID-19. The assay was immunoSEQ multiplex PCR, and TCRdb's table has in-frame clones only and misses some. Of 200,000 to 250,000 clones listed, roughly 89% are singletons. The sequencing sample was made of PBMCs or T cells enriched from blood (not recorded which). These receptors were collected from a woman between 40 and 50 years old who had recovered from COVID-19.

The CDR3 loop reads CASSRTSGGADTQYF. CDR3 nucleotide sequence: TGTGCCAGCTCTCGGACTAGCGGGGGTGCGGATACGCAGTATTTT. The chain has TRBV18 and TRBJ2-3; 13 bases fit TRBD2. The J segment lost 6 bases and the V segment lost 6 bases, leaving 6 bases of the junction unmatched. This CDR3 contains 15 residues. Germline V gene sequence: CDR1 KGHSH, CDR2 LQKENI.

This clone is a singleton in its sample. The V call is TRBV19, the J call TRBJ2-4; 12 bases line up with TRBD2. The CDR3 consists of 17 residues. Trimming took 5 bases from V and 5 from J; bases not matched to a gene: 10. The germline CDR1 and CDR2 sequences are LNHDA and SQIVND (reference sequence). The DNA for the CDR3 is TGTGCCAGTAGTCCGAGGACTAGCGGGGCTCAAGAAAACATTCAGTACTTC. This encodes CASSPRTSGAQENIQYF.

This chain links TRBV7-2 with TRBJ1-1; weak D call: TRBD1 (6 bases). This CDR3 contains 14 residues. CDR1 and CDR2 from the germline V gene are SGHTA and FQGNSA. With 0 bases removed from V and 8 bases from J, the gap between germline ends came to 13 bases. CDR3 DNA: TGTGCCAGCAGCTTAGCGGGGCAGCAGGGGGAAGCTTTCTTT. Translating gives CASSLAGQQGEAFF.

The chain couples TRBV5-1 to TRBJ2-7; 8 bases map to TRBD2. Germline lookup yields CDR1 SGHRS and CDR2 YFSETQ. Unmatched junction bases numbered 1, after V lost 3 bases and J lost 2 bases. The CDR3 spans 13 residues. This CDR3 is CASSWGLAYEQYF. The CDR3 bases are TGCGCCAGCAGCTGGGGACTAGCCTACGAGCAGTACTTC.

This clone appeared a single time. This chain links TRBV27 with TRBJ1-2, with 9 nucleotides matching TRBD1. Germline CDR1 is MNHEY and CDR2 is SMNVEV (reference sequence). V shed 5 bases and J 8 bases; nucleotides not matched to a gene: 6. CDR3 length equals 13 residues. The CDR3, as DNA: TGTGCCAGCAGTAGCCGACAGGGGGACGGCTACACCTTC. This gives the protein CASSSRQGDGYTF.

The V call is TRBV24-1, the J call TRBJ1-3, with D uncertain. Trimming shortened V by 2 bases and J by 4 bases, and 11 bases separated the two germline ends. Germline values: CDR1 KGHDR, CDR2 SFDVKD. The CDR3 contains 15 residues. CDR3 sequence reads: CATSDSTVEGNTIYF. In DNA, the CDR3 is TGTGCCACCAGTGATTCAACGGTTGAGGGAAACACCATATATTTT.

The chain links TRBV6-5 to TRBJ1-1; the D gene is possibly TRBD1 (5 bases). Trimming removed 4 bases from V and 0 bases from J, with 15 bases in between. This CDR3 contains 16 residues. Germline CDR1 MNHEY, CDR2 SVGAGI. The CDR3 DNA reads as TGTGCCAGCAGTTTGCGGGGCCCCTCTATGAACACTGAAGCTTTCTTT. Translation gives CASSLRGPSMNTEAFF.

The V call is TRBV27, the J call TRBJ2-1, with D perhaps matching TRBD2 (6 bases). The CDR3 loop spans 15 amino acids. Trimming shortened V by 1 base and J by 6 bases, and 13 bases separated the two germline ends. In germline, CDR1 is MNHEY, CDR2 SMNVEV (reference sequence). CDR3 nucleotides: TGTGCCAGCAGTTTATTCGCGGGATTGTCCAATGAGCAGTTCTTC. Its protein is CASSLFAGLSNEQFF.

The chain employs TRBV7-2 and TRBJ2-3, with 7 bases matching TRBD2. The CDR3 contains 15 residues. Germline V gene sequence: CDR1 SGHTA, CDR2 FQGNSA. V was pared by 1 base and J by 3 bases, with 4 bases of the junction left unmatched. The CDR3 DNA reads TGTGCCAGCAGCTTAGAGGGAGGGCCAACAGATACGCAGTATTTT. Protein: CASSLEGGPTDTQYF.

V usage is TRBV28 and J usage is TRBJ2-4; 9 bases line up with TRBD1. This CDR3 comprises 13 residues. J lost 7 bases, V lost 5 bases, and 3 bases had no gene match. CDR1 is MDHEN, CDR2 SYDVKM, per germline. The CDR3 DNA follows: TGTGCCAGCAGTAAAGGACAGGGGAACATTCAGTACTTC. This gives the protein CASSKGQGNIQYF. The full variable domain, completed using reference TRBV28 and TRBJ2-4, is DVKVTQSSRYLVKRTGEKVFLECVQDMDHENMFWYRQDPGLGLRLIYFSYDVKMKEKGDIPEGYSVSREKKERFSLILESASTNQTSMYLCASSKGQGNIQYFGAGTRLSVL.